This record concerns one T cell receptor (beta chain) sequence. The antigen remains unidentified. Generated by immunoSEQ multiplex PCR, the TCRdb table keeps only in-frame clones and is missing some. The sample contains hundreds of thousands of clones, more than 75% of which appear only once. The CDR3 spans 17 residues. Germline V gene data show CDR1 as SGHNT and CDR2 as YYREEE (reference sequence). J was trimmed by 5 bases and V by 0 bases; bases with no gene match: 7. This entry comes from a study of cytomegalovirus exposure and HLA in healthy donors. Study-wide context: The 500 to 850 first-cohort repertoires and the 95 to 150 validation repertoires shared the same platform, a later analysis reported.

Whole-study results and caveats: The classifier reportedly diagnosed cytomegalovirus status with high specificity and sensitivity. The study flagged about 150 TCR beta chains as cytomegalovirus-associated.

The chain has TRBV5-4 and TRBJ2-5; 13 nucleotides align to TRBD2. The TCR was taken from a man in his late teens or twenties in good health and CMV-seronegative. Sequenced input: PBMCs. The CDR3 is CASSLVGMTSGGETQYF. CDR3 bases: TGTGCCAGCAGCTTGGTAGGCATGACTAGCGGGGGGGAGACCCAGTACTTC.